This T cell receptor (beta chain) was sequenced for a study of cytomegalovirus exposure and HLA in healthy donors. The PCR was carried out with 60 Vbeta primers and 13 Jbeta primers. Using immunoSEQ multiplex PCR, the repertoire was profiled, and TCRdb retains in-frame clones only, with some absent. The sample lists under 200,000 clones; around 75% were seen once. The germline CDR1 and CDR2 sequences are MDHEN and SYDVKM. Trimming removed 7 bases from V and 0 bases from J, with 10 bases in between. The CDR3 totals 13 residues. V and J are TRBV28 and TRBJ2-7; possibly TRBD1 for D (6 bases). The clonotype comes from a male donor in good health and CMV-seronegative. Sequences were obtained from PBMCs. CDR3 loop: CASIDRSSYEQYF. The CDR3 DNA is TGTGCCAGCATTGACAGGAGCTCCTACGAGCAGTACTTC. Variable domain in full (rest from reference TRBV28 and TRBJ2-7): DVKVTQSSRYLVKRTGEKVFLECVQDMDHENMFWYRQDPGLGLRLIYFSYDVKMKEKGDIPEGYSVSREKKERFSLILESASTNQTSMYLCASIDRSSYEQYFGPGTRLTVT.